The next 27 T cell receptor beta chains were all read from a single sample in a study of blood T cell repertoires in COVID-19. Clones were read by immunoSEQ multiplex PCR, and TCRdb kept only the in-frame ones, dropping some. The sample includes roughly 270,000 clones, roughly 85% of them seen just once. Source material: peripheral blood. The receptors were gathered from a man aged 50 to 59 with active or convalescent COVID-19.

The chain combines TRBV28 with TRBJ1-6, with 7 bases identical to TRBD1. Germline V CDR1 and CDR2: MDHEN, SYDVKM. V lost 5 bases to trimming and J lost 10 bases; unmatched junction nucleotides: 5. There are 13 residues in the CDR3. This CDR3 reads CASSPGGRSPLHF. The CDR3 DNA reads TGTGCCAGCAGTCCAGGGGGGCGATCACCCCTCCACTTT.

The rearrangement uses TRBV4-3 and TRBJ2-4; TRBD2 matches 8 bases. The germline V gene encodes CDR1 LGHNA and CDR2 YSLEER. This CDR3 comprises 15 residues. V shed 0 bases, J shed 7 bases, and the junction held 5 bases outside the gene matches. The CDR3 loop is CASSQDRGGWNIQYF. CDR3 nucleotide sequence: TGCGCCAGCAGCCAAGATCGGGGGGGATGGAACATTCAGTACTTC.

The rearrangement joins TRBV2 to TRBJ2-1; 12 bases line up with TRBD2. The CDR3 sequence is 19 residues long. Unmatched junction bases numbered 19, after V lost 10 bases and J lost 3 bases. The germline V gene encodes CDR1 SNHLY and CDR2 FYNNEI. The CDR3 DNA reads TGTGCCAACAAGCTCGGGGCTAGCGGGAGGGGAGTTAGCTACAATGAGCAGTTCTTC. Translated, it gives CANKLGASGRGVSYNEQFF.

In DNA form, the CDR3 reads TGTGCCAGCAGTTTAGGCACAGGGCGGCTCATTGAAGCTTTCTTT. It encodes CASSLGTGRLIEAFF. The chain is built from TRBV27 and TRBJ1-1; D perhaps matches TRBD1 (6 bases). Germline CDR1 reads MNHEY; CDR2 reads SMNVEV (reference sequence). The CDR3 is 15 amino acids. V lost 2 bases and J 7 bases, leaving 17 bases between the germline ends.

This chain links TRBV5-6 with TRBJ1-2, with 7 bases that match TRBD1. From germline, CDR1 is SGHDT and CDR2 YYEEEE. The length of the CDR3 is 13 residues. V lost 4 bases and J lost 2; bases outside the gene matches: 2. CDR3 nucleotide sequence: TGTGCCAGCAGCCAACAGGGGAACTATGGCTACACCTTC. Its protein product is CASSQQGNYGYTF.

This clone was seen once. The chain couples TRBV12-5 to TRBJ2-3, with 12 bases fitting TRBD1. The junction had 6 bases not matched to a gene; V was cut back by 1 base and J by 4 bases. The germline V gene encodes CDR1 LGHNT and CDR2 FRNRAP. This CDR3 has 17 amino acids. As DNA, the CDR3 is TGTGCTAGTGGTTTGGGCGGGGGACAGGGGGCTTCAGATACGCAGTATTTT. Translating gives CASGLGGGQGASDTQYF.

This rearrangement joins TRBV5-8 to TRBJ2-7; 12 bases line up with TRBD2. V shed 0 bases, J shed 2 bases, and the junction held 6 bases outside the gene matches. Germline V gene sequence: CDR1 SGHTS, CDR2 YDEGEE. The CDR3 covers 17 residues. This chain's CDR3 is CASSLARLAGATYEQYF. The CDR3 nucleotides are TGTGCCAGCAGCTTGGCCAGACTAGCGGGGGCTACCTACGAGCAGTACTTC.

The chain joins TRBV5-5 to TRBJ2-7; TRBD1 matches at 7 bases. The CDR3 covers 14 residues. After removal of 3 bases from V and 4 bases from J, the junction contained 7 bases not matched to a gene. Germline loops: CDR1 SGHKS, CDR2 YYEKEE (reference sequence). CDR3 bases: TGTGCCAGCAGCTCCACAGGGGTTCTTTACGAGCAGTACTTC. It codes for CASSSTGVLYEQYF.

The chain carries TRBV3-1 (or the pseudogene TRBV3-2) and TRBJ2-7; a possible D gene is TRBD2 (5 bases). This CDR3 comprises 13 residues. Germline V lookup: CDR1 LGHDT, CDR2 YNNKEL (reference sequence). Trimming took 0 bases from V and 6 from J, leaving 9 bases between them. For the CDR3, the DNA is TGTGCCAGCAGCCAAGATGACGGGGTCGAGCAGTACTTC. Its protein product is CASSQDDGVEQYF.

The chain joins TRBV7-2 to TRBJ2-5; 11 bases are shared with TRBD2. The CDR3 is 16 residues long. Germline CDR1 SGHTA, CDR2 FQGNSA. V lost 5 bases to trimming and J lost 5 bases; unmatched junction nucleotides: 10. CDR3 region: CASSLYLTSGKETQYF. CDR3 nucleotide sequence: TGTGCCAGCAGCCTCTACCTGACTAGCGGGAAGGAGACCCAGTACTTC.

The chain combines TRBV9 with TRBJ1-4, with TRBD1 matching 9 bases. V gave up 4 bases and J gave up 3 bases; unmatched junction bases: 10. This CDR3 contains 17 residues. CDR1 is SGDLS and CDR2 is YYNGEE in the germline V gene. The CDR3 DNA sequence: TGTGCCAGCAGCCCGAACAGGGGGCGCGGAGCTAATGAAAAACTGTTTTTT. Its translation: CASSPNRGRGANEKLFF.

CDR3 DNA: TGTGCCACCAGCAGAGGGAACAACAGCCCTGAAAAACTGTTTTTT. Encoded protein: CATSRGNNSPEKLFF. V gene TRBV15 combines with J gene TRBJ1-4; D gene unclear. The CDR3 sequence is 15 residues long. Germline CDR1 LNHNV, CDR2 YYDKDF (reference sequence). Trimming removed 1 base at V and 7 bases at J, with 13 bases between.

V is TRBV7-9 and J is TRBJ1-1, with D unclear. CDR3 size: 13 residues. Germline values: CDR1 SEHNR, CDR2 FQNEAQ (reference sequence). Trimming shortened V by 4 bases and J by 0 bases, and 6 bases separated the two germline ends. The CDR3 nucleotides are TGTGCCAGCAGCTCGGAGATGAACACTGAAGCTTTCTTT. Amino acids: CASSSEMNTEAFF.

The V and J genes are TRBV19 and TRBJ1-1; D remains ambiguous. From germline, CDR1 is LNHDA and CDR2 SQIVND (reference sequence). The CDR3 is 13 amino acids. Trimming took off 7 bases at V and 5 bases at J, with 14 bases between the two ends. The CDR3 DNA follows: TGTGCCAGTACTCTTCCCAGCGGGACTGAAGCTTTCTTT. Its protein is CASTLPSGTEAFF.

This clone occurred a few times. This sequence joins TRBV25-1 and TRBJ1-6; no firm D call. CDR1 MGHDK and CDR2 SYGVNS come from the germline V gene. V was pared by 6 bases and J by 7 bases, with 13 bases between. The CDR3 has 14 residues. DNA for the CDR3: TGTGCCAGCAGGGGAAGCTCGGGGAATTCACCCCTCCACTTT. Its translation: CASRGSSGNSPLHF.

V gene TRBV6-1 combines with J gene TRBJ2-7; 11 bases are shared with TRBD2. Germline V gives CDR1 MNHNS, CDR2 SASEGT. The length of the CDR3 is 14 residues. V was pared by 2 bases and J by 7 bases, with 4 bases of the junction left unmatched. The CDR3 loop reads CASSELAGGTEQYF. The CDR3 coding sequence is TGTGCCAGCAGTGAACTAGCGGGAGGCACTGAGCAGTACTTC.

The rearrangement joins TRBV3-1 (or the pseudogene TRBV3-2) to TRBJ1-2; no firm D call. Deletions cut 1 base from V and 7 bases from J, with 19 bases between. Germline V lookup: CDR1 LGHDT, CDR2 YNNKEL (reference sequence). This CDR3 has 16 amino acids. The CDR3 region has the DNA TGTGCCAGCAGCCAAGTGGATATTAGAGGGTCTATTGGCTACACCTTC. Protein sequence: CASSQVDIRGSIGYTF.

This rearrangement joins TRBV27 to TRBJ1-1, with a weak D call TRBD1 (6 bases). Deletions cut 5 bases from V and 4 bases from J, with 14 bases between. This CDR3 region has 14 residues. Germline lookup yields CDR1 MNHEY and CDR2 SMNVEV (reference sequence). The CDR3 protein is CASSIIQGGTEAFF. The CDR3 nucleotides are TGTGCCAGCAGTATCATACAGGGCGGCACTGAAGCTTTCTTT.

The V call is TRBV15, the J call TRBJ2-1; TRBD2 aligns across 8 bases. The length of the CDR3 is 16 residues. Trimming at V came to 1 base and at J to 6 bases, leaving 8 bases not matched to a gene. CDR1 LNHNV and CDR2 YYDKDF come from the germline V gene (reference sequence). The DNA of the CDR3 is TGTGCCACCAGCAGAGGCGGGAGGACCCTCACCAATGAGCAGTTCTTC. As protein: CATSRGGRTLTNEQFF.

This chain joins TRBV4-2 and TRBJ2-2, with D uncertain. Germline CDR1 reads LGHNA; CDR2 reads YNFKEQ. The CDR3 loop spans 13 amino acids. V was pared by 4 bases and J by 3 bases, with 6 bases between. The CDR3 is CASSPVDTGELFF. As DNA, the CDR3 is TGTGCCAGCAGCCCAGTGGACACCGGGGAGCTGTTTTTT.

The J gene is TRBJ2-5, the V gene TRBV5-1; 7 positions agree with TRBD1. V lost 3 bases to trimming and J lost 6 bases; unmatched junction nucleotides: 11. The CDR3 consists of 15 residues. CDR1 and CDR2 (germline): SGHRS, YFSETQ. CDR3 nucleotide sequence: TGCGCCAGCAGCTGGGGACAGAGAGGACAGCAGACCCAGTACTTC. This encodes CASSWGQRGQQTQYF.

The chain employs TRBV12-3 or TRBV12-4 and TRBJ1-1; D gene uncertain. The CDR3 length is 13 residues. With 0 bases removed from V and 11 bases from J, the gap between germline ends came to 13 bases. CDR3 protein: CASSLAPVPLAFF. The CDR3 nucleotides are TGTGCCAGCAGTTTAGCGCCAGTTCCGCTTGCTTTCTTT.

This clone was seen only once. The chain has TRBV19 and TRBJ1-2, with D perhaps TRBD1 (6 bases). From germline, CDR1 is LNHDA and CDR2 SQIVND (reference sequence). With 6 bases removed from V and 8 bases from J, the gap between germline ends came to 19 bases. The CDR3 runs to 14 residues. The CDR3 loop is CASRGPLATGGYTF. CDR3 DNA sequence: TGTGCCAGTAGGGGTCCCTTAGCGACAGGAGGCTACACCTTC.

J is TRBJ2-3 and V is TRBV30; a weak D match, TRBD2 (5 bases). V gave up 3 bases and J gave up 6 bases, with 25 bases separating them. The CDR3 loop spans 17 amino acids. CDR1 and CDR2 from the germline V gene are GTSNPN and SVGIG (reference sequence). The CDR3 is CAWSAPTTTTGHDTQYF. CDR3 DNA sequence: TGTGCCTGGAGCGCCCCGACTACCACCACCGGCCACGATACGCAGTATTTT.

For this clone: The junction departs from the called germline gene at one end, perhaps through a read error. The chain carries TRBV3-1 (or the pseudogene TRBV3-2) and TRBJ2-1; TRBD2 aligns across 10 bases. The CDR3 loop spans 20 amino acids. Germline V gene data show CDR1 as LGHDT and CDR2 as YNNKEL (reference sequence). The CDR3: CANSQDQGAGGTSSYNEQFF. In DNA form, the CDR3 reads TGTGCCAACAGCCAAGATCAGGGAGCGGGAGGGACCAGCTCCTACAATGAGCAGTTCTTC.

The chain employs TRBV19 and TRBJ1-2; maybe TRBD1 (6 bases). Trimming shortened V by 1 base and J by 2 bases, and 11 bases separated the two germline ends. The CDR3 length is 15 residues. Germline V CDR1 and CDR2: LNHDA, SQIVND (reference sequence). CDR3 nucleotide sequence: TGTGCCAGTAGTATAGCAACAGGGTGGAACTATGGCTACACCTTC. Residues: CASSIATGWNYGYTF.

J is TRBJ2-7 and V is TRBV11-2; 10 bases map to TRBD2. Looked up from germline, CDR1 is SGHAT and CDR2 is FQNNGV. This CDR3 comprises 19 residues. V shed 6 bases, J shed 5 bases, and the junction held 22 bases outside the gene matches. The CDR3 loop reads CASSSKDPSSSGSRNEQYF. The CDR3 DNA follows: TGTGCCAGCAGTTCGAAAGACCCTTCTTCTAGCGGGAGTAGAAACGAGCAGTACTTC.